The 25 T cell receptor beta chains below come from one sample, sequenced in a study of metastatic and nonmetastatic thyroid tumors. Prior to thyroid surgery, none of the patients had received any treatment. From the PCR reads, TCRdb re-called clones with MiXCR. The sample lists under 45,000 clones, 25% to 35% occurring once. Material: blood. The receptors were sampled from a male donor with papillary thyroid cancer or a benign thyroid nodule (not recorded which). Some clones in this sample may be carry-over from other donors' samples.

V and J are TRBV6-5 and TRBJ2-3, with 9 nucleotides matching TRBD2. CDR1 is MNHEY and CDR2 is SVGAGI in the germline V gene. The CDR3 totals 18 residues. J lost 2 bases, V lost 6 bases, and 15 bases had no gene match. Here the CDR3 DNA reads TGTGCCAGCAGCCGGCCCCTAGCGGGGACCCATATCACAGATACGCAGTATTTT. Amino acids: CASSRPLAGTHITDTQYF.

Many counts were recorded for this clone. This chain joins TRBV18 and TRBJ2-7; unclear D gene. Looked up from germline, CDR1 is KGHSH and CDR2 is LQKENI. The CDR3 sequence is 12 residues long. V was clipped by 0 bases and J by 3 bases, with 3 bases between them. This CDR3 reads CASSPPSYEQYF. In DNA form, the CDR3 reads TGTGCCAGCTCACCACCAAGCTACGAGCAGTACTTC.

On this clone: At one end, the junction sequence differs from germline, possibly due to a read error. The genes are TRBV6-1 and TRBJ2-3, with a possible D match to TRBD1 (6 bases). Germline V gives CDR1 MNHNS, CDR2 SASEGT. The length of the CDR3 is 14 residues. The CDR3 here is CASAGLWDTDTQYF. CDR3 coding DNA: TGTGCCAGCGCAGGTCTATGGGACACAGATACTCAGTATTTT.

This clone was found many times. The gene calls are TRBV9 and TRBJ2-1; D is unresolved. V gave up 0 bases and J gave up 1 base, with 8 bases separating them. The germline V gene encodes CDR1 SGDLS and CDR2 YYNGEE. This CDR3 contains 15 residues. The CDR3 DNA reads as TGTGCCAGCAGCGTAGTGGGAACTTCCTACAATGAGCAGTTCTTC. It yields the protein CASSVVGTSYNEQFF.

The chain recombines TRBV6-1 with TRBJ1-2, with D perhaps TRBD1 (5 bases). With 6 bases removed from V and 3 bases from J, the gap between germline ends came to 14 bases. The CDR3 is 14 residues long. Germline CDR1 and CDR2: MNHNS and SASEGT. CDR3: CASRVYRTHYGYTF. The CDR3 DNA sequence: TGTGCCAGCAGAGTCTACAGGACCCACTATGGCTACACCTTC.

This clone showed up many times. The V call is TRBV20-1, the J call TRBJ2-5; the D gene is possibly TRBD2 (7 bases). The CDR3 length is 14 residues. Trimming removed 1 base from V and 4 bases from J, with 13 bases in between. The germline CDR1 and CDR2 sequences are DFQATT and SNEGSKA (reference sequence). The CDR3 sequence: CSARGGRGGETQYF. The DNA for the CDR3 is TGCAGTGCTAGAGGCGGGAGAGGGGGAGAGACCCAGTACTTC.

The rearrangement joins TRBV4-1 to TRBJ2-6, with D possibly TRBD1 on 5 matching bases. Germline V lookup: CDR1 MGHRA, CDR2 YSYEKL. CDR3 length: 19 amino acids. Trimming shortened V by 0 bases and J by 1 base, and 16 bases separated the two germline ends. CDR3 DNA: TGCGCCAGCAGCCAAGACCCCCACAGGTGTATATCTGGGGCCAACGTCCTGACTTTC. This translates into CASSQDPHRCISGANVLTF.

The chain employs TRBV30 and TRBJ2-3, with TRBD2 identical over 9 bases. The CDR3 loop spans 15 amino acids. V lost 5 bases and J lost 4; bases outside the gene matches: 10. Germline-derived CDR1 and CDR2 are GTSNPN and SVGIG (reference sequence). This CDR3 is CAWQPPGLAADTQYF. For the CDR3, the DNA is TGTGCCTGGCAACCCCCGGGACTAGCAGCAGATACGCAGTATTTT.

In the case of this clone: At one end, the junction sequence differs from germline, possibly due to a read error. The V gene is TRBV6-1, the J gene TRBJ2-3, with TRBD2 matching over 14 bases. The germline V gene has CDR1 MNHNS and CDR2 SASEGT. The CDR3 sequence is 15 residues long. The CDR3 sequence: CAISEWTSGGDTQYF. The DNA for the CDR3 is TGTGCCATCAGTGAATGGACTAGCGGGGGGGATACGCAGTATTTT.

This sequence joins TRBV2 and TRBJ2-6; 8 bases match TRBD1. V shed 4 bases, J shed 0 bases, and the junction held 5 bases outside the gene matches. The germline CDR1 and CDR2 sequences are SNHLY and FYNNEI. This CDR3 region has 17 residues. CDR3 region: CASSARQGYSGANVLTF. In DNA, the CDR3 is TGTGCCAGCAGTGCCAGACAGGGGTACTCTGGGGCCAACGTCCTGACTTTC.

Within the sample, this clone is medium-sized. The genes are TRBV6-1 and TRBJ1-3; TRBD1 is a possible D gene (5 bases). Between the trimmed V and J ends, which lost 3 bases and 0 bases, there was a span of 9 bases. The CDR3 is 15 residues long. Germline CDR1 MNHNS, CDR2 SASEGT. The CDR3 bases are TGTGCCAGCAGTGACTCTAGGGGCTCTGGAAACACCATATATTTT. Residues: CASSDSRGSGNTIYF.

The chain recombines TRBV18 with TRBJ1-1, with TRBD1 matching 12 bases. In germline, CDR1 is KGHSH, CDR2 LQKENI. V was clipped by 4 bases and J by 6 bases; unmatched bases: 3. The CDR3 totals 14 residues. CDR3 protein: CASSQGTGGSEAFF. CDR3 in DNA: TGTGCCAGCTCACAGGGGACAGGGGGCTCTGAAGCTTTCTTT.

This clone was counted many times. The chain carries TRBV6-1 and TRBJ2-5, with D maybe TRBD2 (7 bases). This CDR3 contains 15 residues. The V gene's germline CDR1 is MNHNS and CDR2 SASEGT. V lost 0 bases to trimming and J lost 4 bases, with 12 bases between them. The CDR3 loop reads CASSEAGRGGETQYF. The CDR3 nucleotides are TGTGCCAGCAGTGAAGCAGGGAGGGGGGGAGAGACCCAGTACTTC.

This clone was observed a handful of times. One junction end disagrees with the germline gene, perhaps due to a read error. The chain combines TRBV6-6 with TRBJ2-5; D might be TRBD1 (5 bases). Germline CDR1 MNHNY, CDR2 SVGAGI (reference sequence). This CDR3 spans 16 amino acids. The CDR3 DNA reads TGTGCCAGCAGTTACACATGGGGCGGCTTTCAAGATACCCAGTACTTC. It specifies CASSYTWGGFQDTQYF.

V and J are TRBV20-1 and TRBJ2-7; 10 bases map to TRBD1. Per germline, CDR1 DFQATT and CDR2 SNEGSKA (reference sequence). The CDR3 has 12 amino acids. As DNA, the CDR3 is TGCAGCCCGGGACAGGGGAAGAACGAGCAGTACTTC. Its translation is CSPGQGKNEQYF.

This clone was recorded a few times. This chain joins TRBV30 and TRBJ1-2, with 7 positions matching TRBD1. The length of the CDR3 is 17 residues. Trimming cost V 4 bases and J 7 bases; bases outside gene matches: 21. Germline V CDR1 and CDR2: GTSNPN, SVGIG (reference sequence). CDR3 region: CAWTPKGETGKASGYTF. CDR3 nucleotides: TGTGCCTGGACCCCAAAGGGTGAGACAGGGAAGGCGAGTGGCTACACCTTC.

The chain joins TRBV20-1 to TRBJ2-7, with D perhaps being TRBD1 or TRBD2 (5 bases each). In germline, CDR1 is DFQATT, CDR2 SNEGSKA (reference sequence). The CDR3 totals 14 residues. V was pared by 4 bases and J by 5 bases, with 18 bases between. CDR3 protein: CSATVGDAKHEQYF. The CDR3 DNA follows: TGCAGTGCTACTGTCGGGGACGCTAAGCACGAGCAGTACTTC.

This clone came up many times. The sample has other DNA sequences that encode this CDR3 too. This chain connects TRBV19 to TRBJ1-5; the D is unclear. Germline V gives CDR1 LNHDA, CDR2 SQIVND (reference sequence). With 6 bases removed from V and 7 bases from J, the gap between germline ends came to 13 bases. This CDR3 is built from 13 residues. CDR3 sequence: CASSIAGGQPQHF. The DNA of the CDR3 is TGTGCCAGTAGCATTGCCGGTGGGCAGCCCCAGCATTTT.

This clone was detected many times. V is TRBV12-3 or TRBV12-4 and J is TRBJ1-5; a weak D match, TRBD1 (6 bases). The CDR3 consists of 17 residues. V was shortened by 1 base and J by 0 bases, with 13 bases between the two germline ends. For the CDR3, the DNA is TGTGCCAGCAGTTTAGGGGGGGCTGATTATAGCAATCAGCCCCAGCATTTT. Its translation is CASSLGGADYSNQPQHF.

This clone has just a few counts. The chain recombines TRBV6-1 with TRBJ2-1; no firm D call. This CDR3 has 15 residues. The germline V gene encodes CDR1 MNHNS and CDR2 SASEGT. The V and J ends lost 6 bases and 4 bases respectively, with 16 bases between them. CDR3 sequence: CASRQKVVAYNEQFF. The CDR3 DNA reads TGTGCCAGCAGACAGAAGGTCGTGGCTTACAATGAGCAGTTCTTC.

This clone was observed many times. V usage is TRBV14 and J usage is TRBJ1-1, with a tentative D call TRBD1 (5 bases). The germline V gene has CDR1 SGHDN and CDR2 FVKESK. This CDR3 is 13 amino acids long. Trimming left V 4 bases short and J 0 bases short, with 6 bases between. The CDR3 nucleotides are TGTGCCAGCAGCCGGGGACTGAACACTGAAGCTTTCTTT. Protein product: CASSRGLNTEAFF.

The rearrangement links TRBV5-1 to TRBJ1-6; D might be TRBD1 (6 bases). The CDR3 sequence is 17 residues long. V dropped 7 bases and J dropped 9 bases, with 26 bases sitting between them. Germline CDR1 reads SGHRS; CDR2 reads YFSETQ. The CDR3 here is CASAPSGTGQRSSPLHF. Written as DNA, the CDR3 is TGCGCCAGCGCCCCTTCGGGAACCGGACAGAGGAGTTCACCCCTCCACTTT.

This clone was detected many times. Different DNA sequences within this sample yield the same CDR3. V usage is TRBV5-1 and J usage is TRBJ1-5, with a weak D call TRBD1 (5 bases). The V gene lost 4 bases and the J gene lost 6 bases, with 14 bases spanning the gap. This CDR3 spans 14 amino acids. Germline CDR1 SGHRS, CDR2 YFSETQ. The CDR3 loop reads CASSPPPGGQPQHF. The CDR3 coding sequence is TGCGCCAGCAGCCCCCCCCCGGGGGGTCAGCCCCAGCATTTT.

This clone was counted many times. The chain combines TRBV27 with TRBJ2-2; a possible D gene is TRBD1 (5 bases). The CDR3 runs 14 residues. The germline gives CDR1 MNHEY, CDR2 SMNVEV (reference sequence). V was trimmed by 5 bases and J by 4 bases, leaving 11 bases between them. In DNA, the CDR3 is TGTGCCAGCAGTATTACAACAGGCACCGGGGAGCTGTTTTTT. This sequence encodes CASSITTGTGELFF.

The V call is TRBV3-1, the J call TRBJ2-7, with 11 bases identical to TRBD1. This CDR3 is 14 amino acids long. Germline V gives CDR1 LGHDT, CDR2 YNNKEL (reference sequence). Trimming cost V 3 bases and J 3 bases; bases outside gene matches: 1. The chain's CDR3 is CASSQGQGVYEQYF. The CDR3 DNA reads TGTGCCAGCAGCCAGGGACAGGGGGTCTACGAGCAGTACTTC.